Here is one TCR beta chain with its context. Its cognate antigen has yet to be identified. No qualities accompany the bases; no much larger clone lies one base away. Counted from cysteine to phenylalanine, this CDR3 has 16 amino acids. The kept DNA is CDR3 alone, 48 bases in frame from the first base. The V and J ends are trimmed by 4 bases and 2 bases, leaving 15 bases between them. CDR1 MNHNS and CDR2 SASEGT were looked up in the germline V gene. Whole blood was collected in K2EDTA tubes by collaborating institutions according to the institutions' own protocols. For TCRbeta analysis, collaborators shipped samples as frozen whole blood, isolated PBMCs, or DNA extracted from either of those sample types. TCRbeta CDR3 regions were amplified from genomic DNA using the immunoSEQ Assay, a bias-controlled multiplex PCR. Turning to the authors' computational methods: Within the assay, amplification of reference gene primers was used to estimate how many nucleated cells each sample contained. To quantify the absolute abundance of each unique TCRbeta CDR3 rearrangement, sequence reads were collapsed and filtered. For each sample, productive Simpson clonality was calculated as the square root of Simpson's diversity index across productive rearrangements. Here the immuneACCESS table is served through TCRdb, limited to in-frame sequences with V and J called. Missing clones are a known gap in these copies; in checked studies unresolved V genes cover under half, and the rest lacks a known reason. V and J calls and clone size come straight from that table; D and trimming were deduced from the DNA. For this sample there are about 26,000 clones; over 75% appear just once. Around half of the sample belongs to the ten largest clones.

This sample is drawn from a study of blood T cell repertoires in COVID-19 (dated by TCRdb to the early 2020s). Regarding the study in general: Samples covering the acute and convalescent phases of COVID-19 were provided by collaborators in the United States, Italy and Spain. The prospective study material was composed of cDNA or gDNA derived from T cells, B-cell-depleted T cells, or PBMCs. Where available, HLA class I and class II types were obtained from metadata supplied by the sample provider rather than from assay-based typing. The repertoires were released in a freely available public database intended as a resource for research on the immune response to SARS-CoV-2. Deeply sampled blood TCRbeta repertoires from subjects exposed to, actively infected with, or recovered from COVID-19 were included in the dataset. Nearly every sample came with metadata listing a de-identified subject ID, COVID-19 status, age in years and sex. The samples were drawn from the first 160 participants of the ongoing ImmuneRACE study and from 950 to 1,500 subjects provided by 6 global collaborators. Summary of the overall study and its limitations: The quantity of clinical and demographic metadata differed by source and by participant and was supplied without curation.

The material sequenced was peripheral blood. The sequence derives from a man aged 45-60 years with active or convalescent COVID-19. Recombination linked TRBV6-1 to TRBJ1-5; tentative D gene TRBD1, with 6 bases matching. CDR3 reads: CASSADTGTGNQPQHF. The DNA reads TGTGCCAGCAGTGCAGATACAGGGACGGGCAATCAGCCCCAGCATTTT.